This T cell receptor beta chain was identified during a study of T cells after yellow fever vaccination (dated by TCRdb to 2018 to 2020). Regarding the complete study: Libraries from fractions with low cell numbers were prepared with the SMART-Seq v4 Ultra Low Input RNA kit. To follow T-cell clones before and after primary and booster YFV17D yellow fever vaccination, bulk TCR alpha and beta repertoires were sequenced over time. The cohort comprised two healthy male donors, one aged 18 to 30 and one aged 30 to 40 years. Blood was drawn at multiple timepoints before and after primary and secondary immunization, with bulk PBMC replicates and cell subsets isolated. Overall study results and their limits: Most clones expanded after primary vaccination were re-detected after the booster (almost 97% of CD4 and approximately 88% of CD8), suggesting broad memory maintenance. The secondary T-cell response was weaker than the primary response but faster, peaking on day 5 instead of day 15. Computational filtering was needed because FACS-sorted repertoires could contain abundant contaminating clonotypes from the bulk population. Because only two donors were included in the study, the extent to which the findings can be generalized is limited. A small fraction of clonotypes appeared in both the CD4 and CD8 compartments, likely as a result of convergent recombination.

Instrument on record: Illumina NovaSeq 6000. TCR cDNA was made using 5'RACE template switching, a step that added a universal primer site and unique molecular identifiers. Priming for cDNA synthesis came from both the TCR alpha and TCR beta constant segments. Library amplification involved two PCR steps, and the second step added sample barcodes and sequencing adapters. Libraries were sequenced on Illumina HiSeq 2500 (2x100 bp) or NovaSeq (2x150 bp). The original pipeline was this. Demultiplexing of reads and collapsing into UMI consensus sequences were performed with MIGEC, and V(D)J alignment was carried out with MiXCR. Using edgeR on replicate PBMC samples, clonotypes were called vaccine-responding if FDR was below 0.01 and the log2 fold change was above 5 up to day 15. Each bulk clonotype received a CD4 or CD8 identity based on whether the sequenced CD4 or CD8 repertoire contained that clonotype at higher abundance. Using fastp at Q25 and MiXCR, TCRdb reprocessed the public reads and kept productive beta chains. Entries are consolidated by CDR3 protein sequence, retaining the most common genes and DNA. The V and J calls and clone size come from TCRdb's table, not from the authors' own analysis. The sample records 250,000 or so distinct CDR3 sequences, over 3% of which are singletons. Together, the top ten hold about a fifth of the sample.

Measured from the cysteine to the phenylalanine, the CDR3 is 16 residues long. Only CDR3 DNA is held: 48 bases, read in frame from base 1. Per the germline V gene (reference sequence), LNHDA is the CDR1 and SQIVND is the CDR2. At the junction V is shortened by 5 bases and J by 4 bases; bases outside the gene matches: 9. A word on this clonotype: Its antigen is currently not known. Base qualities are not provided; no much larger clone lies one nucleotide away.

The sample's treatment or condition label, decoded: live attenuated yellow fever vaccine strain. At each blood-draw timepoint, two biological replicates of bulk PBMCs were obtained. PBMCs were isolated from peripheral blood using a standard Ficoll-Paque protocol. RNA was extracted with TriZol from bulk PBMCs, CD4 and CD8 fractions, and dextramer-positive and dextramer-negative fractions. The receptor was derived from a man younger than 30 who received the YFV17D yellow fever vaccine. This material consisted of PBMCs, taken 15 days after the yellow fever booster vaccination. The chain uses TRBV19 and TRBJ2-5, and 11 junction bases match TRBD1. Here is the DNA: TGTGCCAGTAGTCTCCGGACAGGGGGCCCAGGAGAGACCCAGTACTTC. Its protein is CASSLRTGGPGETQYF.